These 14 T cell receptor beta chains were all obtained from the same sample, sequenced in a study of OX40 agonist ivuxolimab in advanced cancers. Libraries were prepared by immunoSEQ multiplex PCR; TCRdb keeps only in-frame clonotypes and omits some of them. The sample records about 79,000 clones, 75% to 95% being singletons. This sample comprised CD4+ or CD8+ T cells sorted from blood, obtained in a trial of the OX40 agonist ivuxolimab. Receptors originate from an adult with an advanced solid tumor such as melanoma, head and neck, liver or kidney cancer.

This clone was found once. CDR3 sequence: CASSPTTAPGYGYTF. CDR3 bases: TGTGCCAGCTCACCAACGACAGCCCCAGGCTATGGCTACACCTTC. This rearrangement joins TRBV18 to TRBJ1-2; possibly TRBD1 for D (5 bases). In germline, CDR1 is KGHSH, CDR2 LQKENI. Trimming cost V 2 bases and J 4 bases, with 14 bases left between them. This CDR3 region has 15 residues.

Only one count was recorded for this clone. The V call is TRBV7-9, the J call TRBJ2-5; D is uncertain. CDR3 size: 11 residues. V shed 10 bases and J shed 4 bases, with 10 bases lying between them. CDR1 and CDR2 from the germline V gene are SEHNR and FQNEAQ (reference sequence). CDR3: CATPRGETQYF. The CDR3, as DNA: TGTGCCACCCCACGAGGAGAGACCCAGTACTTC.

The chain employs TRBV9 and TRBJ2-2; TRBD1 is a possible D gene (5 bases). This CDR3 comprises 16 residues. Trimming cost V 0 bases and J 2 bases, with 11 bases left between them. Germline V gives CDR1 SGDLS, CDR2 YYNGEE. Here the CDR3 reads CASSVAGMGNTGELFF. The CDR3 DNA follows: TGTGCCAGCAGCGTAGCAGGGATGGGTAACACCGGGGAGCTGTTTTTT.

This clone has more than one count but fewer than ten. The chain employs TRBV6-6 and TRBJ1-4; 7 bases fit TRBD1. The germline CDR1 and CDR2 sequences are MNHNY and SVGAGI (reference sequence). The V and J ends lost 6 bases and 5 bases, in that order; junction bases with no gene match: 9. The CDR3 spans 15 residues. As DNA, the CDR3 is TGTGCCAGCAGCAAACGACAGGGTGCAAATGAAAAACTGTTTTTT. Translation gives CASSKRQGANEKLFF.

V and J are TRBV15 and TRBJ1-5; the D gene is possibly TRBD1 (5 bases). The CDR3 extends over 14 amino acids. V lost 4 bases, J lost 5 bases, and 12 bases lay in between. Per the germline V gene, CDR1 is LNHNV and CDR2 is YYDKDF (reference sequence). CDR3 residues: CATSKGGVYQPQHF. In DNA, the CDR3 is TGTGCCACCAGCAAAGGAGGGGTTTATCAGCCCCAGCATTTT.

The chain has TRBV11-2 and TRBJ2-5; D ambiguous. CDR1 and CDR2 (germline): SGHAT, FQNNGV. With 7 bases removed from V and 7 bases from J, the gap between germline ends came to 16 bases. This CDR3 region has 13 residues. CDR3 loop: CASKLSYLGTQYF. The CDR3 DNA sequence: TGTGCCAGCAAGCTTAGCTACTTAGGGACCCAGTACTTC.

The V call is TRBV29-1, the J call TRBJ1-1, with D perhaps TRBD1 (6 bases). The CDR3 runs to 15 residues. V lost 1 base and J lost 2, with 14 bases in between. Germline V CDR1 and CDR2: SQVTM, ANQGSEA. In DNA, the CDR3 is TGCAGCGTTGAAGGCCAGGGGAGAGGCAACACTGAAGCTTTCTTT. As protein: CSVEGQGRGNTEAFF.

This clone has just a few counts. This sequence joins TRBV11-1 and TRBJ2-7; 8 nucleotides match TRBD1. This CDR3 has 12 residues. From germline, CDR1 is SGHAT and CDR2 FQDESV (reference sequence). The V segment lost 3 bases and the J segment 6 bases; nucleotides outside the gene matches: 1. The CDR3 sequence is CASSLGTGEQYF. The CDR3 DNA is TGTGCCAGCAGCTTGGGGACAGGCGAGCAGTACTTC.

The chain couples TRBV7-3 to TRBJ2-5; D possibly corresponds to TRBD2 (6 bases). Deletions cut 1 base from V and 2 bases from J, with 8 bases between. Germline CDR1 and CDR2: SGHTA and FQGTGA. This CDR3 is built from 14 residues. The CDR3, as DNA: TGTGCCAGCAGCTTAAATGCGGGGCAAGAGACCCAGTACTTC. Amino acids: CASSLNAGQETQYF.

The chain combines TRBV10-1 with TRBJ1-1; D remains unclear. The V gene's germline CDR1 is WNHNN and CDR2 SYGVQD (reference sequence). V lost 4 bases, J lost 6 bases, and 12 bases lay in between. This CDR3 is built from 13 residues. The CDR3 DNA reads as TGCGCCAGCAGTGCTAAGGTCGGGGCTGAAGCTTTCTTT. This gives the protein CASSAKVGAEAFF.

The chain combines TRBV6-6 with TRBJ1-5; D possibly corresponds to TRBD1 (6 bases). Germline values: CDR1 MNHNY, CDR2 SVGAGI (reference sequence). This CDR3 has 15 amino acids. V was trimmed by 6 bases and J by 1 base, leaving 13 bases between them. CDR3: CASSRQEYSNQPQHF. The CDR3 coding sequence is TGTGCCAGCAGCCGACAGGAGTACAGCAATCAGCCCCAGCATTTT.

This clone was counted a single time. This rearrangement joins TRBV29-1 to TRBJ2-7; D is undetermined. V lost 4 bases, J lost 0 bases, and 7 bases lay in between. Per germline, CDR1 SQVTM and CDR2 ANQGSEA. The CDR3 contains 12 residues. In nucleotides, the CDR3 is TGCAGCGTTGGAAGGGACTCCTACGAGCAGTACTTC. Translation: CSVGRDSYEQYF.

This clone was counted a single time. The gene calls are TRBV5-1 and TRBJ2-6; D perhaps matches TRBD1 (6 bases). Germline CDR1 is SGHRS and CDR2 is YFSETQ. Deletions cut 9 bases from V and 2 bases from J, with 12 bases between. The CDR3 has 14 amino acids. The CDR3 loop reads CATGSGAGANVLTF. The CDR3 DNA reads TGCGCCACGGGGTCAGGGGCTGGGGCCAACGTCCTGACTTTC. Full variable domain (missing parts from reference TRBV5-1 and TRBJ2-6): KAGVTQTPRYLIKTRGQQVTLSCSPISGHRSVSWYQQTPGQGLQFLFEYFSETQRNKGNFPGRFSGRQFSNSRSEMNVSTLELGDSALYLCATGSGAGANVLTFGAGSRLTVL.

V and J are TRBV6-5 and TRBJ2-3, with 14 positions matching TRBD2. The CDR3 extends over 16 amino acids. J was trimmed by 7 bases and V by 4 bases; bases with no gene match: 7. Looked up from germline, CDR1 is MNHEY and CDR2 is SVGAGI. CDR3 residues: CASSLQGLAGENTQYF. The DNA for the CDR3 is TGTGCCAGCAGTTTACAGGGACTAGCGGGAGAGAATACGCAGTATTTT.